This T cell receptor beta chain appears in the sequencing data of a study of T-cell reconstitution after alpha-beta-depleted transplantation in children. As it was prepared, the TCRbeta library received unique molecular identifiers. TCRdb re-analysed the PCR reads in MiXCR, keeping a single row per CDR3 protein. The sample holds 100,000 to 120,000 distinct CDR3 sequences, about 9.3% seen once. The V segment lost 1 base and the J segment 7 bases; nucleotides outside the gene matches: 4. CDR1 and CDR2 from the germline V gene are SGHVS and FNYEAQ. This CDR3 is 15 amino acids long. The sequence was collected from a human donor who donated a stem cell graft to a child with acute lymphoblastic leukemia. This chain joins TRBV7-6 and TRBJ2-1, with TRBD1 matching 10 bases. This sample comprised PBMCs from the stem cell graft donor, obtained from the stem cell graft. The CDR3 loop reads CASSLGTGGGNEQFF. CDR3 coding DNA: TGTGCCAGCAGCTTAGGGACAGGGGGTGGAAATGAGCAGTTCTTC.